The T cell receptor (beta chain) described here comes from a study of blood T cell repertoires in COVID-19 (dated by TCRdb to 2018 to 2021). With respect to the entire study: Collaborator samples came from the United States, Italy and Spain and covered acute and convalescent phases of COVID-19. The samples were drawn from two sources: the first 160 participants of the ongoing ImmuneRACE study, and fewer than 1,500 subjects contributed by 6 global collaborators. A freely available public database, intended as a resource for researchers studying the immune response to SARS-CoV-2, is where the repertoires were released. The prospective study material was composed of cDNA or gDNA derived from T cells, B-cell-depleted T cells, or PBMCs. Nearly every sample came with metadata listing a de-identified subject ID, COVID-19 status, age in years and sex. Deeply sampled blood TCRbeta repertoires from subjects exposed to, actively infected with, or recovered from COVID-19 were included in the dataset. HLA class I and class II types, where available, came from metadata supplied by the sample provider rather than from assay-based typing. On the study overall, not on this receptor specifically: The quantity of clinical and demographic metadata differed by source and by participant and was supplied without curation.

Germline trimming amounts to 0 bases on V and 5 bases on J, with 1 as the count of junction bases outside the gene matches. Based on the germline V gene, the CDR1 and CDR2 sequences are LGHNA and YNFKEQ. The CDR3 runs 15 amino acids, cysteine and phenylalanine included. Only the CDR3 part of the read is kept: 45 bases, read in frame from the first base. Whole blood was collected in K2EDTA tubes by collaborating institutions according to the institutions' own protocols. For TCRbeta analysis, collaborators shipped samples as frozen whole blood, isolated PBMCs, or DNA extracted from either of those sample types. As to this clone: Its specific antigen is unknown. Per-base qualities were not stored, and no clone one base away is much larger.

TCRbeta CDR3 regions were amplified from genomic DNA by means of the immunoSEQ Assay, a bias-controlled multiplex PCR. As for the original processing: The number of nucleated cells in each sample was estimated from the amplification of reference gene primers within the assay. Sequence reads were collapsed and filtered to measure the absolute abundance of every unique TCRbeta CDR3 rearrangement. Productive Simpson clonality was computed per sample as the square root of Simpson's diversity index over productive rearrangements. In TCRdb, the immuneACCESS table is reduced to in-frame sequences with V and J assigned. These tables do not hold every clone; where another copy was compared, an unresolved V gene accounts for under half, and the others remain unexplained. The DNA gave D and trimming, while V, J and clone size come from that table. A total of approximately 99,000 clones appear in this sample, 80% to 90% of them only once. 20% of the sample goes to the ten largest clones.

Sequencing was performed on peripheral blood. In this chain, TRBV4-2 is recombined with TRBJ2-1; a stretch of 10 junction bases matches TRBD2. This clonotype originated in a human donor in a cohort sampled during active COVID-19. CDR3 reads: CASSQDLAGDNEQFF. The nucleotides are TGTGCCAGCAGCCAAGACCTAGCGGGGGACAATGAGCAGTTCTTC.